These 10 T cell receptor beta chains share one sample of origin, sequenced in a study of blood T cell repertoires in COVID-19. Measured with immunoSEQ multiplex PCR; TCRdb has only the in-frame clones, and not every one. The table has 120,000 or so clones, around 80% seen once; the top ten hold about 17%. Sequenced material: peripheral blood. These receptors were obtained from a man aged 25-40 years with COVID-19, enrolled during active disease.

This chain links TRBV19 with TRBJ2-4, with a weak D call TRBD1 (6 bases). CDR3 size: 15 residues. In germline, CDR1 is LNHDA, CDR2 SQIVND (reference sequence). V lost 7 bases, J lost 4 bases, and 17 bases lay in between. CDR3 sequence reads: CASTPEGGTKNIQYF. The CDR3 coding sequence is TGTGCCAGTACTCCTGAGGGTGGGACAAAAAACATTCAGTACTTC.

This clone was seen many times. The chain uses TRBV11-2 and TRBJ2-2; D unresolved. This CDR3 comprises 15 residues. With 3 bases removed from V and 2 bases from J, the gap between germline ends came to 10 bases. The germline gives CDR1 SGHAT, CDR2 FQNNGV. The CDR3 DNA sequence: TGTGCCAGCAGCTTCCCTGGGCCAAACACCGGGGAGCTGTTTTTT. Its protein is CASSFPGPNTGELFF.

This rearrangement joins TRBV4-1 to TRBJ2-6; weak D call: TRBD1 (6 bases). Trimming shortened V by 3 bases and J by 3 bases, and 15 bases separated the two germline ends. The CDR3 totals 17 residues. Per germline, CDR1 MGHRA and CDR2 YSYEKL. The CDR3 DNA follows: TGCGCCAGCAGCCACCCGCAGGGGTTAAGTGGGGCCAACGTCCTGACTTTC. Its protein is CASSHPQGLSGANVLTF.

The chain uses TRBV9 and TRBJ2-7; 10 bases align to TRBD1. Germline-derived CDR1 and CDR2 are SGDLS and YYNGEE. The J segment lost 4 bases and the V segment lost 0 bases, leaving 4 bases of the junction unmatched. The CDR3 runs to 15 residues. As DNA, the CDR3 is TGTGCCAGCAGCGTAGAGGGACAGGGGATTTACGAGCAGTACTTC. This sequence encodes CASSVEGQGIYEQYF.

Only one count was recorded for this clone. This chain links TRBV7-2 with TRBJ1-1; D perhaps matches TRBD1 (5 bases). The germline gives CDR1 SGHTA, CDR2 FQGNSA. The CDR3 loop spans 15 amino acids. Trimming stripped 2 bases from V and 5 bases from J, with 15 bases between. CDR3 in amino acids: CASSLSTGQGTEAFF. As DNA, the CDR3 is TGTGCCAGCAGCTTATCAACCGGGCAGGGAACTGAAGCTTTCTTT.

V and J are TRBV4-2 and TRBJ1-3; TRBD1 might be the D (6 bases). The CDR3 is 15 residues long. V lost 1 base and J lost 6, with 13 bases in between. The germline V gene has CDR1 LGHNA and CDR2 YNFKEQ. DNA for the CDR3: TGTGCCAGCAGCCAAGTCGGTCAGGGGTCAAACACCATATATTTT. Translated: CASSQVGQGSNTIYF.

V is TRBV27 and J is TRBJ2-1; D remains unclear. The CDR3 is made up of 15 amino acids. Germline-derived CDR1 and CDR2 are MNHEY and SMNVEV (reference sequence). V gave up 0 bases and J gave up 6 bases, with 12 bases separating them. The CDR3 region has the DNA TGTGCCAGCAGTTTATCGTTACAGCACTTCAATGAGCAGTTCTTC. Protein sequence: CASSLSLQHFNEQFF.

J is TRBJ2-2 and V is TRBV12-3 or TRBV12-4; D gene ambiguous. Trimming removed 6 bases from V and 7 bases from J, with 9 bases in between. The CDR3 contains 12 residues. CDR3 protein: CASRFSFGELFF. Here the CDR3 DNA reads TGTGCCAGCAGATTCTCGTTCGGGGAGCTGTTTTTT.

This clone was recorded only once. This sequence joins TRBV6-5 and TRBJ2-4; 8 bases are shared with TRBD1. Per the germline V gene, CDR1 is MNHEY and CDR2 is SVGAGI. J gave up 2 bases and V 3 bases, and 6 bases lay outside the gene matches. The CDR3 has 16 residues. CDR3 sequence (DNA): TGTGCCAGCAGTTATTCCGGGACAGGAACCAAAAACATTCAGTACTTC. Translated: CASSYSGTGTKNIQYF.

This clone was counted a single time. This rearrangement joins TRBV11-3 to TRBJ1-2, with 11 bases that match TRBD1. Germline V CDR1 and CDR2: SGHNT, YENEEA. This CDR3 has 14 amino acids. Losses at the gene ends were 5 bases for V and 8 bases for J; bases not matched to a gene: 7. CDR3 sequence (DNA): TGTGCCAGCAGCGTTACCGGGACAGGGGGGGGCTACACCTTC. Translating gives CASSVTGTGGGYTF.